A single sample gave rise to the 15 T cell receptor beta chains below, sequenced in a study of cytomegalovirus exposure and HLA in healthy donors. The PCR employed 60 Vbeta primers together with 13 Jbeta primers. Profiling relied on immunoSEQ multiplex PCR, and the TCRdb table lists in-frame clones only, not all of them. This repertoire shows 100,000 to 150,000 clones, more than 60% found once; its top ten account for around 13%. Specimen: PBMCs. Source of these receptors: an older woman in good health and CMV-seropositive.

The chain has TRBV19 and TRBJ1-4; D unresolved. Per germline, CDR1 LNHDA and CDR2 SQIVND (reference sequence). Trimming cost V 5 bases and J 3 bases, with 16 bases left between them. The CDR3 contains 16 residues. CDR3 DNA: TGTGCCAGTAGTCGCCGACCGCTAGTTGCTAATGAAAAACTGTTTTTT. Translation: CASSRRPLVANEKLFF.

This clone was detected once. The chain recombines TRBV6-5 with TRBJ1-4; no firm D call. The V gene's germline CDR1 is MNHEY and CDR2 SVGAGI. This CDR3 region has 15 residues. The ends were cut back, 6 bases at V and 8 bases at J, with 19 bases in the middle. The CDR3 reads CASRVGRGGGEKLFF. The DNA for the CDR3 is TGTGCCAGCAGGGTCGGACGGGGAGGAGGGGAAAAACTGTTTTTT.

V gene TRBV7-3 combines with J gene TRBJ2-3, with 11 positions matching TRBD2. The CDR3 spans 15 residues. Germline lookup yields CDR1 SGHTA and CDR2 FQGTGA. After removal of 8 bases from V and 5 bases from J, the junction contained 9 bases not matched to a gene. CDR3 loop: CASSLAGGRGDTQYF. The CDR3 DNA is TGTGCCAGCTCCCTAGCGGGGGGCCGAGGAGATACGCAGTATTTT.

This chain connects TRBV30 to TRBJ2-5; 9 nucleotides agree with TRBD1. V lost 7 bases, J lost 2 bases, and 5 bases stayed unmatched. The CDR3 runs 13 residues. Germline CDR1 and CDR2: GTSNPN and SVGIG (reference sequence). CDR3 sequence: CASETGGQETQYF. CDR3 DNA: TGTGCCTCCGAGACAGGGGGTCAAGAGACCCAGTACTTC.

The chain is built from TRBV5-6 and TRBJ2-3; 8 bases line up with TRBD1. Germline V gene sequence: CDR1 SGHDT, CDR2 YYEEEE. V trimming: 4 bases; J trimming: 6 bases; junction bases outside the gene matches: 4. CDR3 size: 13 residues. The CDR3 loop is CASSPDRVDTQYF. The CDR3 DNA is TGTGCCAGCAGCCCGGACAGGGTTGATACGCAGTATTTT.

This sequence joins TRBV5-1 and TRBJ2-1, with 13 positions matching TRBD2. Germline V CDR1 and CDR2: SGHRS, YFSETQ. This CDR3 has 17 residues. The trim removed 6 bases at V and 6 bases at J, leaving 12 bases unmatched. CDR3 region: CASKQEPGLAGPNEQFF. CDR3 nucleotides: TGCGCCAGCAAACAAGAACCGGGACTAGCGGGGCCCAATGAGCAGTTCTTC.

V gene TRBV18 combines with J gene TRBJ1-1; D might be TRBD1 (5 bases). Germline V lookup: CDR1 KGHSH, CDR2 LQKENI. The V end was cut by 8 bases, the J end by 5 bases, with 21 bases between. This CDR3 is built from 15 residues. CDR3 sequence (DNA): TGTGCCAGCACGGCCGCGGCAGGGAAGGAGACTGAAGCTTTCTTT. This encodes CASTAAAGKETEAFF.

The chain joins TRBV5-1 to TRBJ1-2; D is ambiguous. The CDR3 totals 14 residues. The germline V and J ends were trimmed by 0 bases and 0 bases, with 6 bases remaining between them. CDR1 is SGHRS and CDR2 is YFSETQ in the germline V gene. In nucleotides, the CDR3 is TGCGCCAGCAGCTTGGCGCAGGCTAACTATGGCTACACCTTC. It translates to CASSLAQANYGYTF.

A few counts support this clone. The gene calls are TRBV9 and TRBJ1-2; D ambiguous. The CDR3 has 13 residues. Trimming removed 3 bases at V and 4 bases at J, with 10 bases between. Germline CDR1 and CDR2: SGDLS and YYNGEE. DNA of the CDR3: TGTGCCAGCAGCGGTAGCTTCACCTATGGCTACACCTTC. Encoded protein: CASSGSFTYGYTF.

The chain combines TRBV5-4 with TRBJ1-1; 7 positions agree with TRBD1. Trimming took 4 bases from V and 1 from J; bases not matched to a gene: 7. This CDR3 comprises 15 residues. Germline values: CDR1 SGHNT, CDR2 YYREEE (reference sequence). The CDR3 DNA follows: TGTGCCAGCAGCGGGCCACAGGGGCGGAACACTGAAGCTTTCTTT. Translated: CASSGPQGRNTEAFF. Supplemented by reference TRBV5-4 and TRBJ1-1, the full variable domain reads ETGVTQSPTHLIKTRGQQVTLRCSSQSGHNTVSWYQQALGQGPQFIFQYYREEENGRGNFPPRFSGLQFPNYSSELNVNALELDDSALYLCASSGPQGRNTEAFFGQGTRLTVV.

The chain is built from TRBV11-3 and TRBJ2-1; D unresolved. In germline, CDR1 is SGHNT, CDR2 YENEEA. Trimming took 0 bases from V and 0 from J, leaving 12 bases between them. This CDR3 spans 17 amino acids. CDR3: CASSLERGMSSYNEQFF. The CDR3 DNA reads TGTGCCAGCAGCTTAGAGCGAGGAATGAGCTCCTACAATGAGCAGTTCTTC.

The CDR3 DNA reads TGCGCCAGCAGCCAAGATATTGCGGGGGGGCCGATAGATACGCAGTATTTT. It specifies CASSQDIAGGPIDTQYF. The chain recombines TRBV4-1 with TRBJ2-3; 9 bases align to TRBD2. Trimming at V came to 0 bases and at J to 5 bases, leaving 9 bases not matched to a gene. The CDR3 runs to 17 residues. Germline-derived CDR1 and CDR2 are MGHRA and YSYEKL.

In this sample, this clone turned up a few times. The V gene is TRBV7-9, the J gene TRBJ2-7; a weak D match, TRBD2 (6 bases). Germline V gene lookup returns CDR1 SEHNR and CDR2 FQNEAQ (reference sequence). This CDR3 has 15 amino acids. Trimming took off 1 base at V and 3 bases at J, with 13 bases between the two ends. Here the CDR3 reads CASSLEAMGLYEQYF. In nucleotides, the CDR3 is TGTGCCAGCAGCTTAGAGGCAATGGGACTCTACGAGCAGTACTTC.

This chain connects TRBV6-1 to TRBJ1-1; 9 nucleotides line up with TRBD1. Looked up from germline, CDR1 is MNHNS and CDR2 is SASEGT. V was pared by 10 bases and J by 0 bases, with 6 bases of the junction left unmatched. The CDR3 runs 14 residues. The CDR3 protein is CATADRGLNTEAFF. CDR3 DNA: TGTGCCACCGCGGACAGGGGATTGAACACTGAAGCTTTCTTT.

V and J are TRBV5-8 and TRBJ1-5; 10 nucleotides line up with TRBD1. This CDR3 region has 17 residues. Germline V gives CDR1 SGHTS, CDR2 YDEGEE. Losses at the gene ends were 0 bases for V and 1 base for J; bases not matched to a gene: 4. This chain's CDR3 is CASSLAGTGVSNQPQHF. CDR3 nucleotide sequence: TGTGCCAGCAGCTTGGCCGGGACAGGGGTGAGCAATCAGCCCCAGCATTTT.